This T cell receptor beta chain was identified in a study of T cells in Graves' hyperthyroidism and ophthalmopathy. As for the study in general: Peripheral blood was drawn at first diagnosis, prior to all treatment.

Based on clinical symptoms, serum thyroxine and TRAb, thyroid ultrasound and orbital computed tomography, diagnoses were reached. V lost 6 bases to trimming and J lost 3 bases; unmatched junction nucleotides: 14. Germline CDR1 and CDR2: SNHLY and FYNNEI. The CDR3 has 17 amino acids. RNA transcripts gave rise to amplified TCR beta CDR3 regions. The HTBI primer set served for first-round RT-PCR of the TCR CDR3. Using its own MiXCR run on the multiplex PCR reads, TCRdb lists one record per CDR3 protein. The data hold roughly 800,000 distinct CDR3 sequences, with over 35% observed a single time. On this clonotype itself: Its antigen is unknown.

Study-level findings and limits: In the analysis, a 13 V-J model separated ophthalmopathy from stable hyperthyroidism.

The source is a man aged 18 to 29 with Graves' hyperthyroidism. The genes are TRBV2 and TRBJ1-5, with TRBD1 identical over 7 bases. Sample: blood. For the CDR3, the DNA is TGTGCCAGCAGACCACGAACACAGGGGACAGACAATCAGCCCCAGCATTTT. Translation gives CASRPRTQGTDNQPQHF.